The 23 T cell receptor beta chains given below trace back to one sample, sequenced in a study of T cells in Graves' hyperthyroidism and ophthalmopathy. RNA transcripts served as the template for amplifying TCR beta CDR3 regions. HTBI primers drove first-round RT-PCR of the TCR CDR3. TCRdb recomputed calls from the multiplex PCR reads with MiXCR, one row per CDR3 protein. Among approximately 200,000 distinct CDR3 sequences listed, about 18% were seen once. Material: blood. These receptors all stem from a man aged 35-49 years with Graves' hyperthyroidism.

A few counts support this clonotype. The CDR3 region has the DNA TGTGCCAGCAGTGCTGTTCGGGGTACGGATGGCTACACCTTC. Translated, it gives CASSAVRGTDGYTF. The rearrangement uses TRBV6-1 and TRBJ1-2; the D is unclear. Trimming removed 4 bases at V and 6 bases at J, with 15 bases between. The CDR3 has 14 residues. Germline values: CDR1 MNHNS, CDR2 SASEGT.

The sample holds many counts of this clonotype. Written as DNA, the CDR3 is TGTGCCAGCAGCACCTCGACTAGCGGAACCTACGAGCAGTACTTC. It translates to CASSTSTSGTYEQYF. The rearrangement uses TRBV12-3 or TRBV12-4 and TRBJ2-7, with 9 bases aligning to TRBD2. The J segment lost 2 bases and the V segment lost 6 bases, leaving 8 bases of the junction unmatched. This CDR3 is 15 amino acids long.

This clonotype appeared a few times. A single base separates this from a much larger clone, so it may be a read error. This CDR3 reads CVSSRSSYNSPLHF. In nucleotides, the CDR3 is TGTGTCAGCAGTCGGAGCTCCTATAATTCACCCCTCCACTTT. The chain recombines TRBV28 with TRBJ1-6; D call uncertain. The CDR3 loop spans 14 amino acids. Germline V lookup: CDR1 MDHEN, CDR2 SYDVKM.

This clonotype was detected ten times or more. The chain carries TRBV14 and TRBJ1-1, with unresolved D. From germline, CDR1 is SGHDN and CDR2 FVKESK. Between the trimmed V and J ends, which lost 1 base and 4 bases, there was a span of 13 bases. The CDR3 is 15 amino acids. The CDR3 DNA sequence: TGTGCCAGCAGCCAAGTGGGTGGTAGCGGCACTGAAGCTTTCTTT. It specifies CASSQVGGSGTEAFF. Variable domain in full (rest from reference TRBV14 and TRBJ1-1): EAGVTQFPSHSVIEKGQTVTLRCDPISGHDNLYWYRRVMGKEIKFLLHFVKESKQDESGMPNNRFLAERTGGTYSTLKVQPAELEDSGVYFCASSQVGGSGTEAFFGQGTRLTVV.

This clonotype was recorded at least ten times. This sequence joins TRBV28 and TRBJ1-4; D may be TRBD1 (6 bases). The CDR3 runs to 14 residues. Germline V CDR1 and CDR2: MDHEN, SYDVKM. With 2 bases removed from V and 6 bases from J, the gap between germline ends came to 10 bases. This CDR3 is CASSLGAGDEKLFF. CDR3 coding DNA: TGTGCCAGCAGTTTAGGGGCAGGGGATGAAAAACTGTTTTTT.

This clonotype was counted at least ten times. The chain has TRBV20-1 and TRBJ2-2; the match to TRBD1 covers 9 bases. The germline V gene encodes CDR1 DFQATT and CDR2 SNEGSKA (reference sequence). The CDR3 is 13 residues long. J was trimmed by 7 bases and V by 7 bases; bases with no gene match: 7. CDR3 region: CSVTQGAGGELFF. CDR3 DNA sequence: TGCAGTGTTACACAGGGGGCCGGCGGGGAGCTGTTTTTT.

The chain carries TRBV29-1 and TRBJ2-1, with D unclear. V was trimmed by 2 bases and J by 4 bases, leaving 12 bases between them. Per the germline V gene, CDR1 is SQVTM and CDR2 is ANQGSEA. This CDR3 has 14 amino acids. CDR3 in amino acids: CSVESQWGYNEQFF. CDR3 bases: TGCAGCGTTGAAAGTCAGTGGGGTTACAATGAGCAGTTCTTC.

This clonotype appeared many times. The genes are TRBV7-3 and TRBJ2-5, with TRBD1 identical over 7 bases. Germline CDR1 reads SGHTA; CDR2 reads FQGTGA. J gave up 4 bases and V 0 bases, and 8 bases lay outside the gene matches. This CDR3 region has 16 residues. The CDR3 is CASSLTPQGIGETQYF. CDR3 in DNA: TGTGCCAGCAGCTTAACGCCACAGGGGATAGGAGAGACCCAGTACTTC.

The chain has TRBV6-2 or TRBV6-3 and TRBJ2-1, with D unclear. CDR1 and CDR2 from the germline V gene are MNHEY and SVGEGT. This CDR3 is 13 amino acids long. Between the trimmed V and J ends, which lost 8 bases and 5 bases, there was a span of 13 bases. DNA for the CDR3: TGTGCCAGCTACCTGGACCCCGACAATGAGCAGTTCTTC. Translation: CASYLDPDNEQFF.

V and J are TRBV4-3 and TRBJ1-6; tentative D call: TRBD1 (5 bases). Germline V gives CDR1 LGHNA, CDR2 YSLEER. Trimming cost V 0 bases and J 3 bases, with 12 bases left between them. The CDR3 contains 17 residues. CDR3 nucleotides: TGCGCCAGCAGCCAAGATCGACAGATAGACTATAATTCACCCCTCCACTTT. Its protein is CASSQDRQIDYNSPLHF.

The genes are TRBV4-3 and TRBJ1-6; D is unresolved. Germline CDR1 is LGHNA and CDR2 is YSLEER. V was clipped by 0 bases and J by 2 bases, with 8 bases between them. CDR3 size: 16 residues. The CDR3: CASSQDLLTYNSPLHF. Here the CDR3 DNA reads TGCGCCAGCAGCCAAGATCTTCTGACCTATAATTCACCCCTCCACTTT.

CDR3: CASSLEWSYGYTF. The CDR3 DNA follows: TGTGCCAGCAGCTTAGAGTGGTCCTATGGCTACACCTTC. The chain combines TRBV11-2 with TRBJ1-2; D remains unclear. The CDR3 length is 13 residues. V lost 0 bases and J 4 bases, leaving 6 bases between the germline ends. Germline V gene sequence: CDR1 SGHAT, CDR2 FQNNGV.

This clonotype was counted ten times or more. V is TRBV3-1 and J is TRBJ1-2; D may be TRBD1 (5 bases). Trimming removed 0 bases at V and 3 bases at J, with 8 bases between. Germline V gives CDR1 LGHDT, CDR2 YNNKEL (reference sequence). The CDR3 length is 14 residues. The CDR3 sequence is CASSQDQGDYGYTF. The CDR3 DNA sequence: TGTGCCAGCAGCCAAGATCAGGGTGACTATGGCTACACCTTC.

The table lists this clonotype with many counts. The chain joins TRBV7-2 to TRBJ2-3; 10 bases line up with TRBD2. Germline V lookup: CDR1 SGHTA, CDR2 FQGNSA. The CDR3 has 16 amino acids. V lost 5 bases to trimming and J lost 2 bases; unmatched junction nucleotides: 7. The CDR3 reads CASSPGLAGATDTQYF. The CDR3 region has the DNA TGTGCCAGCAGCCCGGGGCTAGCGGGGGCCACAGATACGCAGTATTTT.

This clonotype was seen at least ten times. The V and J genes are TRBV28 and TRBJ2-7; possible D gene TRBD2, 6 bases. This CDR3 has 16 amino acids. V lost 7 bases and J 1 base, leaving 20 bases between the germline ends. Germline CDR1 MDHEN, CDR2 SYDVKM. The CDR3 DNA is TGTGCCAGCACCGAGAACGGGGGAATCCTATCCTACGAGCAGTACTTC. Amino acid sequence: CASTENGGILSYEQYF.

This clonotype appeared many times. V usage is TRBV5-8 and J usage is TRBJ1-1, with TRBD1 as a possible D gene (6 bases). The V gene lost 1 base and the J gene lost 5 bases, with 12 bases spanning the gap. CDR1 and CDR2 from the germline V gene are SGHTS and YDEGEE. This CDR3 contains 14 residues. The CDR3 bases are TGTGCCAGCAGCTTGTCACAGGGCCGAACTGAAGCTTTCTTT. The encoded protein is CASSLSQGRTEAFF.

This chain links TRBV7-6 with TRBJ2-3, with 9 bases that match TRBD1. CDR1 SGHVS and CDR2 FNYEAQ come from the germline V gene. The CDR3 consists of 13 residues. V gave up 5 bases and J gave up 10 bases; unmatched junction bases: 7. CDR3 region: CASSTNRGQAQYF. The CDR3 bases are TGTGCCAGCAGCACAAACAGGGGGCAGGCGCAGTATTTT.

This clonotype came up many times. This chain links TRBV2 with TRBJ2-7; no firm D call. Germline V gene data show CDR1 as SNHLY and CDR2 as FYNNEI. With 1 base removed from V and 5 bases from J, the gap between germline ends came to 18 bases. CDR3 length equals 16 residues. The CDR3, as DNA: TGTGCCAGCAGTGAAGGTGCCGGCTCCCGTCGGGACGAGCAGTACTTC. Its translation is CASSEGAGSRRDEQYF.

This clonotype was counted ten times or more. This chain uses TRBV6-5 with TRBJ1-4, with TRBD1 matching over 10 bases. The ends lost 2 bases at V and 6 bases at J; junction bases unmatched: 9. Germline assignment: CDR1 MNHEY and CDR2 SVGAGI. The CDR3 runs 17 residues. CDR3 in DNA: TGTGCCAGCAGTTACGCCGGACAGGGGGGAGATTATGAAAAACTGTTTTTT. Translated, it gives CASSYAGQGGDYEKLFF.

V and J are TRBV7-6 and TRBJ1-2, with 9 bases matching TRBD1. This CDR3 has 15 residues. With 4 bases clipped from V and 2 bases from J, the junction kept 5 bases outside the gene matches. Germline V gene lookup returns CDR1 SGHVS and CDR2 FNYEAQ. DNA for the CDR3: TGTGCCAGCAGCTCGGGACAGGGACCCAACTATGGCTACACCTTC. Amino acid sequence: CASSSGQGPNYGYTF.

In its sample, this clonotype was seen many times. The chain combines TRBV12-3 or TRBV12-4 with TRBJ2-3; 13 bases fit TRBD2. Unmatched junction bases numbered 4, after V lost 5 bases and J lost 2 bases. The CDR3 loop spans 16 amino acids. In nucleotides, the CDR3 is TGTGCCAGCAGTCGAACTAGCGGGGGGGCCACAGATACGCAGTATTTT. Translation: CASSRTSGGATDTQYF.

This clonotype was counted once. The chain couples TRBV19 to TRBJ2-2; no clear D gene. Trimming took 5 bases from V and 5 from J, leaving 9 bases between them. Germline V gives CDR1 LNHDA, CDR2 SQIVND (reference sequence). The CDR3 is made up of 13 amino acids. The CDR3 DNA follows: TGTGCCAGTAGTGTACGACCGACCGGGGAGCTGTTTTTT. It is translated as CASSVRPTGELFF.

This clonotype occurred many times. The gene calls are TRBV15 and TRBJ1-5, with a weak D call TRBD1 (5 bases). The ends were cut back, 8 bases at V and 0 bases at J, with 8 bases in the middle. CDR3 size: 13 residues. From germline, CDR1 is LNHNV and CDR2 YYDKDF (reference sequence). The DNA for the CDR3 is TGTGCCACCGGACAATTTAGCAATCAGCCCCAGCATTTT. It is translated as CATGQFSNQPQHF.